This entry is about one T cell receptor (beta chain). This receptor's antigen is unknown. The sample holds no much larger clone one base away, and base qualities are not on file. The sample originates from a study of OX40 agonist ivuxolimab in advanced cancers. For context, the study as a whole: Ivuxolimab was a fully human IgG2 agonistic monoclonal antibody targeting the costimulatory receptor OX40 (CD134). Among the roughly 52 dose-escalation patients, roughly 20 had hepatocellular carcinoma, approximately 15 melanoma, 9 renal cell carcinoma and 9 head and neck cancer. Intravenous ivuxolimab was administered to patients every 2 weeks at six dose levels: 0.01, 0.1, 0.3, 1.5, 3 and 10 mg/kg. The paper covers the monotherapy dose-escalation part of the phase I ivuxolimab trial, which included N of about 50 patients. Partial responses were achieved by three dose-escalation patients, of whom one had hepatocellular carcinoma and two had cutaneous melanoma. In the dose-escalation cohort, 82.7% of patients were male, and the mean age was roughly 60 years, with a range of roughly 20 to 80. Patients were allowed to have had prior anti-PD-1, anti-PD-L1 or anti-CTLA-4 therapy, and approximately 40% of the dose-escalation patients had been treated with checkpoint inhibitors. Peripheral TCRbeta sequencing aimed to test whether ivuxolimab altered TCR sequence diversity and caused clonal T-cell expansion.

Results and caveats for the whole study, not just this receptor: In the 0.1-3.0 mg/kg groups, partial responders had among the lowest normalized peripheral clonal expansion, particularly in CD8+ T cells. Clonal expansion of both CD4+ and CD8+ blood T cells was observed from baseline to week 6 at doses 0.1 to 3.0 mg/kg. On average, CD8+ T cells showed more expanded clones than CD4+ T cells after ivuxolimab. Low levels of normalized T-cell clonal expansion were also seen in some nonresponding patients. The antigen specificity of the clonally expanded peripheral T cells was not determined.

The trial excluded patients who had a history of autoimmune disease or were on systemic immunosuppression. Peripheral blood for TCR sequencing was collected from all dose cohorts at baseline, on cycle 4 day 1, and on cycle 7 day 1. The samples were drawn from a first-in-human, open-label, multicenter phase I dose-escalation trial of ivuxolimab. Adults with locally advanced or metastatic head and neck squamous cell, hepatocellular, melanoma or renal cell carcinoma were enrolled in the trial. Before TCR sequencing, CD4+ and CD8+ T cells were separately sorted from peripheral blood. The CDR3 has 16 amino acids, counting the end cysteine and phenylalanine. CDR3 DNA only is kept here, 48 bases in frame from base 1. Germline trimming amounts to 4 bases on V and 4 bases on J, with 4 as the count of junction bases outside the gene matches. Via the germline V gene, CDR1 is SGHVS and CDR2 FNYEAQ. For sequencing of the TCRbeta CDR3 region, genomic DNA was extracted from the sorted cells. The immunoSEQ Assay was used to sequence the TCRbeta CDR3 regions. Not all clones reach the TCRdb copy of this immuneACCESS table, which keeps in-frame sequences only. Checked studies attribute under half of the gap to unresolved V genes and leave the rest unexplained. The sample table records some 95,000 clones; 80% to 90% of these occur just once. 0.82% of the sample belongs to the ten largest clones.

The chain joins TRBV7-6 to TRBJ2-1, with 13 bases matching TRBD2. The sequencing here drew on CD4+ or CD8+ T cells sorted from blood, taken in a trial of the OX40 agonist ivuxolimab. This receptor was taken from an adult with an advanced solid tumor such as melanoma, head and neck, liver or kidney cancer. The CDR3 in this case is CASSYRGLAGYNEQFF. The base sequence is TGTGCCAGCAGCTACCGGGGACTAGCGGGGTACAATGAGCAGTTCTTC.